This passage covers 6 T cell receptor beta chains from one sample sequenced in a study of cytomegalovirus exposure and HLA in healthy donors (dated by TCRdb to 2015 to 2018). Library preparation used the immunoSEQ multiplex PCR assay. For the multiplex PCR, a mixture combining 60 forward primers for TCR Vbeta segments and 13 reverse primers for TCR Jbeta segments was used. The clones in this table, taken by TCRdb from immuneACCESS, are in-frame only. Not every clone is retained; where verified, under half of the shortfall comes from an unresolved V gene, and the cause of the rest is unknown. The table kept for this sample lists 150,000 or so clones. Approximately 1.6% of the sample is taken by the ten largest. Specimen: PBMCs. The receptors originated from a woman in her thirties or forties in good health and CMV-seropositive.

CDR3 sequence (DNA): TGTGCCAGCAGCTTAGCGACGGGACAGGTATACAATGAGCAGTTCTTC. Amino acid sequence: CASSLATGQVYNEQFF. The V gene is TRBV13, the J gene TRBJ2-1, with 8 bases matching TRBD1. J lost 4 bases, V lost 1 base, and 6 bases had no gene match. In germline, CDR1 is PRHDT, CDR2 FYEKMQ (reference sequence). CDR3 size: 16 residues.

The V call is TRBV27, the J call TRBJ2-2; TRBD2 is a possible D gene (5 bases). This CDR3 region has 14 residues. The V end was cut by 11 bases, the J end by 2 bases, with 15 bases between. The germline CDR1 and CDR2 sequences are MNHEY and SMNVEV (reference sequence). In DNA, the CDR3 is TGTGCCTGCGGGTCTTGGGGTAACACCGGGGAGCTGTTTTTT. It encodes CACGSWGNTGELFF.

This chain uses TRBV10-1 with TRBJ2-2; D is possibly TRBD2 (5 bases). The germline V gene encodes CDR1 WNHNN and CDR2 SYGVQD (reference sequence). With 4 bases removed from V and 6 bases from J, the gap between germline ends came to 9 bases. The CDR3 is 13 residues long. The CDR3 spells CASSVWESGELFF. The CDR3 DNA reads TGCGCCAGCAGTGTTTGGGAGTCCGGGGAGCTGTTTTTT.

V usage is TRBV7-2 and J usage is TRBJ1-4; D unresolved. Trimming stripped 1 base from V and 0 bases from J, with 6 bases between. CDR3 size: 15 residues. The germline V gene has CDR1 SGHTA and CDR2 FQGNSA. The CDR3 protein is CASSLGPPTNEKLFF. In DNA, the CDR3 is TGTGCCAGCAGCTTAGGGCCGCCAACTAATGAAAAACTGTTTTTT.

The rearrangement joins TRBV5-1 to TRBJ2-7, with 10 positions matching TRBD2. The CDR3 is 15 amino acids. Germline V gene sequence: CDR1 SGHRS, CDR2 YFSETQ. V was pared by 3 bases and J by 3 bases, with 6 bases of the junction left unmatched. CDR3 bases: TGCGCCAGCAGCTCCCGGCTAGCGGGAGTCTACGAGCAGTACTTC. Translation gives CASSSRLAGVYEQYF.

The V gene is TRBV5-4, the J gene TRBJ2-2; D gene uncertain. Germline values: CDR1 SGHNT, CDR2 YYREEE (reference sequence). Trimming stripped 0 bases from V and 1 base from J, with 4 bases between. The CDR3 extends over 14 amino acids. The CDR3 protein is CASSLDRNTGELFF. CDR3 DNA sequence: TGTGCCAGCAGCTTGGACAGGAACACCGGGGAGCTGTTTTTT.